This T cell receptor beta chain was identified during a study of blood T cell repertoires in COVID-19. CDR3 length equals 15 residues. Trimming removed 4 bases from V and 6 bases from J; junction bases left unmatched: 4. Germline CDR1 SGDLS, CDR2 YYNGEE. Using immunoSEQ multiplex PCR, the repertoire was profiled, and TCRdb retains in-frame clones only, with some absent. The sample holds over 85,000 clones, around 90% seen once. Sample: peripheral blood. This clonotype originated in a male donor with acute or convalescent COVID-19. The V call is TRBV9, the J call TRBJ2-1; 13 nucleotides match TRBD2. CDR3 nucleotide sequence: TGTGCCAGCAGCTTACTAGCGGGGGGGCGCAATGAGCAGTTCTTC. Translating it yields CASSLLAGGRNEQFF.